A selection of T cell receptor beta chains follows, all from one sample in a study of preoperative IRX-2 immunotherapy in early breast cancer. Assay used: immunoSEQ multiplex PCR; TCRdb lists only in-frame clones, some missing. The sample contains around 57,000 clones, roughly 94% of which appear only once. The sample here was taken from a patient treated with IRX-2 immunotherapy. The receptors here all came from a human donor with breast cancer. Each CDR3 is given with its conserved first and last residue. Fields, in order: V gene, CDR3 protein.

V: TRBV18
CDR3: CASPQTIEGSGGYTF

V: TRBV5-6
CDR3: CASSRRGPANSPLHF

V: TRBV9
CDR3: CASSIGQGGEKLFF

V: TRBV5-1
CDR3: CASSLEVNSYEQYF

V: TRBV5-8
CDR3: CASSLQAWTQYF

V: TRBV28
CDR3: CASSAGVWNEQYF

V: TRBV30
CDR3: CAWSVVKETQYF

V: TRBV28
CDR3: CASSFTGRTYNEQFF

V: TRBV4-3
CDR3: CASSQPSGPFTDTQYF

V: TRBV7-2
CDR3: CASSPRQGSGGELFF

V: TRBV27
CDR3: CASSRFDREYF

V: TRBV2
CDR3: CASRPGQGIGELFF

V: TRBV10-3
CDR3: CAISEAFLGGDSRDTQYF

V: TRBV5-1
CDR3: CASSLDGGGNTDTQYF

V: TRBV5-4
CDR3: CASSMKTGGVDTQYF